The clone carrying this T cell receptor (beta chain) was seen only a few times. There were TCR beta CDR3 regions amplified from RNA transcripts. RT-PCR in the first round (using the HTBI primer set) targeted the TCR CDR3. TCRdb reanalysed the multiplex PCR reads using MiXCR and keeps one entry per CDR3 protein. Here the sample spans over 700,000 distinct CDR3 sequences, around 19% being singletons. The entry originates in a study of T cells in Graves' hyperthyroidism and ophthalmopathy. This CDR3 region has 18 residues. Germline V CDR1 and CDR2: KGHSH, LQKENI. V gave up 2 bases and J gave up 0 bases, with 17 bases separating them.

This TCR was sampled from a woman aged 50 to 60 with Graves' hyperthyroidism that later progressed to Graves' ophthalmopathy. J is TRBJ1-5 and V is TRBV18, with D unclear. The sample taken for sequencing was blood. The DNA for the CDR3 is TGTGCCAGCTCACCATCCGTGGTGGACGGATATAGCAATCAGCCCCAGCATTTT. It translates to CASSPSVVDGYSNQPQHF.